Each of the 4 T cell receptor beta chains below was sequenced from the same sample in a study of breast tumors, draining lymph nodes, adjacent tissues. Samples came from axillary lymph nodes draining the breast cancer. MiXCR, run by TCRdb on the multiplex PCR reads, gives a single entry per CDR3 protein. The sample lists about 270,000 distinct CDR3 sequences; roughly 31% were seen once. Specimen: axillary lymph node tissue. The receptors derive from a female donor with breast cancer. Some clones in this sample may be carry-over from other donors' samples.

The table lists this clonotype with many counts. The CDR3 DNA follows: TGTGCCAGCAGCTTCGGACTAATCGGATCCGACAATGAGCAGTTCTTC. This codes for CASSFGLIGSDNEQFF. The chain combines TRBV5-8 with TRBJ2-1, with a weak D call TRBD2 (6 bases). CDR3 length: 16 residues. Deletions cut 2 bases from V and 5 bases from J, with 17 bases between. CDR1 SGHTS and CDR2 YDEGEE come from the germline V gene.

V usage is TRBV11-2 and J usage is TRBJ2-3, with D tentatively TRBD1 (10 bases). The CDR3 extends over 16 amino acids. V dropped 4 bases and J dropped 6 bases, with 20 bases sitting between them. The V gene's germline CDR1 is SGHAT and CDR2 FQNNGV. CDR3 in amino acids: CASSSSGDRGQDTQYF. The DNA for the CDR3 is TGTGCCAGCAGCTCTAGCGGGGACAGGGGCCAGGATACGCAGTATTTT.

V is TRBV20-1 and J is TRBJ2-3; D is perhaps TRBD2 (6 bases). Trimming removed 3 bases at V and 4 bases at J, with 14 bases between. CDR3 length: 14 residues. The germline V gene encodes CDR1 DFQATT and CDR2 SNEGSKA (reference sequence). The CDR3 protein is CSASAAGPPDTQYF. In DNA, the CDR3 is TGCAGTGCTAGTGCCGCGGGACCCCCAGATACGCAGTATTTT.

This clonotype was counted many times. The chain is built from TRBV5-6 and TRBJ2-3; no firm D call. This CDR3 spans 12 amino acids. V was clipped by 6 bases and J by 6 bases, with 11 bases between them. The germline gives CDR1 SGHDT, CDR2 YYEEEE. CDR3 bases: TGTGCCAGCAAGAGCGCAGCGGATACGCAGTATTTT. Amino acid sequence: CASKSAADTQYF.